This T cell receptor beta chain comes out of a study of blood T cell repertoires in COVID-19. In the study overall: T cells, B-cell-depleted T cells, or PBMCs supplied cDNA or gDNA.

V was clipped by 10 bases and J by 6 bases; unmatched bases: 9. The CDR3 contains 13 residues. Looked up from germline, CDR1 is SNHLY and CDR2 is FYNNEI. As handled by the study authors: Amplified reference gene primers provided the basis for estimating nucleated cell counts. Assay: immunoSEQ multiplex PCR; the TCRdb copy retains only in-frame clones and omits some. The V and J calls and clone size were taken over from that table, and D and trimming were inferred from the DNA. The table has 130,000 to 150,000 clones, 81% seen once; the top ten hold around 8.4%. The sequence derives from a human donor in a cohort sampled during active COVID-19. V usage is TRBV2 and J usage is TRBJ2-7; TRBD2 matches at 10 bases. The sequenced sample was peripheral blood. The CDR3 region is CATRVAGGSEQYF. The CDR3 DNA sequence: TGTGCCACCAGGGTAGCGGGAGGATCCGAGCAGTACTTC.